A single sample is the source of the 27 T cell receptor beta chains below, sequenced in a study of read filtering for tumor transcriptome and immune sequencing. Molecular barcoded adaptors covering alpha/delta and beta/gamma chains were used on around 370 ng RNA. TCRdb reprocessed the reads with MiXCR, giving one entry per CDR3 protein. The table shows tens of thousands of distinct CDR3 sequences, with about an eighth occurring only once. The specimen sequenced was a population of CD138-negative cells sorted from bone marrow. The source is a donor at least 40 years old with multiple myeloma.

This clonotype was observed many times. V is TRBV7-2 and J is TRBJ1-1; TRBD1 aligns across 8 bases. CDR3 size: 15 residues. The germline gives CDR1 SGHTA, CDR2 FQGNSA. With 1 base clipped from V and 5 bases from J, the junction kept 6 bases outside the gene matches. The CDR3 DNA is TGTGCCAGCAGCTTAGGCTGGACAGGGAGAACTGAAGCTTTCTTT. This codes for CASSLGWTGRTEAFF.

The DNA for the CDR3 is TGTGCCAGCAGCTTAGAGGGGGGCCCGGCCAATACGCAGTATTTT. Translation gives CASSLEGGPANTQYF. The chain is built from TRBV11-2 and TRBJ2-3; D is possibly TRBD1 or TRBD2 (6 bases each). Germline lookup yields CDR1 SGHAT and CDR2 FQNNGV. Trimming pared 0 bases from V and 7 bases from J, leaving 14 bases between. The CDR3 contains 15 residues. Filled out from reference TRBV11-2 and TRBJ2-3, the complete variable domain reads EAGVAQSPRYKIIEKRQSVAFWCNPISGHATLYWYQQILGQGPKLLIQFQNNGVVDDSQLPKDRFSAERLKGVDSTLKIQPAKLEDSAVYLCASSLEGGPANTQYFGPGTRLTVL.

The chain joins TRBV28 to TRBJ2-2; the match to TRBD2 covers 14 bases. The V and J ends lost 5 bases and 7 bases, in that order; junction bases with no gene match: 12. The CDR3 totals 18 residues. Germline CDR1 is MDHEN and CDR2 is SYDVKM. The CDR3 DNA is TGTGCCAGCAGTCTACCGGGACTAGCGGGAGTCGGCGGCGGGGAGCTGTTTTTT. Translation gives CASSLPGLAGVGGGELFF.

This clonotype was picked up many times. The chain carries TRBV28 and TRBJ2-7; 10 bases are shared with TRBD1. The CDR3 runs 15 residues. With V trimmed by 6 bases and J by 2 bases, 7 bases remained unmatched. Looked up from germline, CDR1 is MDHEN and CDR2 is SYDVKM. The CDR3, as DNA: TGTGCCAGCAGCTCAACCGGGACAGGGGCCTACGAGCAGTACTTC. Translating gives CASSSTGTGAYEQYF. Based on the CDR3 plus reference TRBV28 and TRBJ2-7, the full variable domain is DVKVTQSSRYLVKRTGEKVFLECVQDMDHENMFWYRQDPGLGLRLIYFSYDVKMKEKGDIPEGYSVSREKKERFSLILESASTNQTSMYLCASSSTGTGAYEQYFGPGTRLTVT.

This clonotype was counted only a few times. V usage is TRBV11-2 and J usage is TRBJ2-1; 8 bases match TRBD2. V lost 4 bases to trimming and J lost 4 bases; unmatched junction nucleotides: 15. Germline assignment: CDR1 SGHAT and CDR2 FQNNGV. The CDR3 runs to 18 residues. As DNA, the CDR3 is TGTGCCAGCAGCTACGGACCGCTCGGGGGGGTGCCTTACAATGAGCAGTTCTTC. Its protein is CASSYGPLGGVPYNEQFF.

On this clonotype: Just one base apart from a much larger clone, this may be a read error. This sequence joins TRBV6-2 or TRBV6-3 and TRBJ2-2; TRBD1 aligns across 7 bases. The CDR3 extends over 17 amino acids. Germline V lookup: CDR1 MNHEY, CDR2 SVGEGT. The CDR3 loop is CASSPGQAKPNTGVLFF. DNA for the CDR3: TGTGCCAGCAGTCCCGGACAGGCCAAGCCCAACACCGGGGTGCTGTTTTTT.

CDR3 nucleotide sequence: TGCGCCAGCAGCCTAGGACTAGCCGGGGAGCAGTTCTTC. Protein: CASSLGLAGEQFF. J is TRBJ2-1 and V is TRBV4-1, with 8 positions matching TRBD2. The trim removed 4 bases at V and 10 bases at J, leaving 6 bases unmatched. The CDR3 consists of 13 residues. Germline assignment: CDR1 MGHRA and CDR2 YSYEKL.

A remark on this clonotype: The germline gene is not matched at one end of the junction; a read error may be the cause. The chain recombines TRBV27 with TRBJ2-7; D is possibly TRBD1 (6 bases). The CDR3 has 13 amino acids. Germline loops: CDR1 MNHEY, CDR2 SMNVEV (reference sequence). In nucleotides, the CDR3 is TGTGCCAGCAGTAGAGGGGGAGATTACGAGCAGTACTTT. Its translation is CASSRGGDYEQYF.

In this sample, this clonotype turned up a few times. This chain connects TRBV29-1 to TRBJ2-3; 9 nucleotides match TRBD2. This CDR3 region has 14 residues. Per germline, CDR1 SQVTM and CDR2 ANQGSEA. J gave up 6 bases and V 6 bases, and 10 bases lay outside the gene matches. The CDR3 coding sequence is TGCAGCGTACCAATTCTAGCGGGATCCGATACGCAGTATTTT. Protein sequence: CSVPILAGSDTQYF.

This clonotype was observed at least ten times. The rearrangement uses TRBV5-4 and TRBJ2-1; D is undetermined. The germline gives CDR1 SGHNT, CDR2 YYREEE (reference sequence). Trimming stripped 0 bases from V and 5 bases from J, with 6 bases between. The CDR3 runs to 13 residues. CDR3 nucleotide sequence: TGTGCCAGCAGCTTGGAAGCGAACAATGAGCAGTTCTTC. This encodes CASSLEANNEQFF.

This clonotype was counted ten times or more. CDR3 bases: TGTGCCAGCAGCCAAGATCTCAGTCAAGAGACCCAGTACTTC. The encoded protein is CASSQDLSQETQYF. V is TRBV3-1 and J is TRBJ2-5; D remains unclear. This CDR3 is 14 amino acids long. Germline CDR1 reads LGHDT; CDR2 reads YNNKEL (reference sequence). V lost 0 bases and J lost 2, with 7 bases in between.

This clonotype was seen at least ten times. CDR3 DNA sequence: TGTGCCAGCAGCTTAGCGCTTTTATCGGCAATGAAGATGAACACTGAAGCTTTCTTT. This encodes CASSLALLSAMKMNTEAFF. The J gene is TRBJ1-1, the V gene TRBV7-2; D is ambiguous. Germline lookup yields CDR1 SGHTA and CDR2 FQGNSA. The CDR3 covers 19 residues. V dropped 0 bases and J dropped 0 bases, with 20 bases sitting between them.

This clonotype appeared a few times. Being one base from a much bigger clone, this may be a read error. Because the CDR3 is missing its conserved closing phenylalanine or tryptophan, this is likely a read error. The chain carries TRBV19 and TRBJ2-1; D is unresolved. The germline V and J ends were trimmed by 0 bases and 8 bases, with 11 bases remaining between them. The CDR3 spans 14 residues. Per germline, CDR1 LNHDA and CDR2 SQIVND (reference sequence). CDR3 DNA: TGTGCCAGTAGTATAGATACCTCTGGGGATGAGCAGTTCTTA. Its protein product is CASSIDTSGDEQFL.

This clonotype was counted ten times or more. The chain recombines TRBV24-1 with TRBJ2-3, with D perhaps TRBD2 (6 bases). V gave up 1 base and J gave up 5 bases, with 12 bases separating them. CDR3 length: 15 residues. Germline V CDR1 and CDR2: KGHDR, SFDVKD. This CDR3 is CATSDFAGLKDTQYF. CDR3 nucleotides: TGTGCCACCAGTGATTTTGCGGGATTGAAAGATACGCAGTATTTT.

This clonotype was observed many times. For the CDR3, the DNA is TGTGCCAGCAGCTTATGGGGAGGGAGTTCCTACAATGAGCAGTTCTTC. This codes for CASSLWGGSSYNEQFF. The V gene is TRBV7-3, the J gene TRBJ2-1; 7 bases match TRBD2. With 2 bases clipped from V and 1 base from J, the junction kept 5 bases outside the gene matches. Germline values: CDR1 SGHTA, CDR2 FQGTGA. The CDR3 is made up of 16 amino acids.

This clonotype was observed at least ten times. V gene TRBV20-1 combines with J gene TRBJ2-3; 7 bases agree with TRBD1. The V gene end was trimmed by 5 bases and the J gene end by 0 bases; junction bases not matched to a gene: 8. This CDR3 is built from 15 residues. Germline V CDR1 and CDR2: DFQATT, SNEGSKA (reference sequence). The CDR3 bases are TGCAGTGCTCAATCCCCGGGACAGAGCACAGATACGCAGTATTTT. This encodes CSAQSPGQSTDTQYF.

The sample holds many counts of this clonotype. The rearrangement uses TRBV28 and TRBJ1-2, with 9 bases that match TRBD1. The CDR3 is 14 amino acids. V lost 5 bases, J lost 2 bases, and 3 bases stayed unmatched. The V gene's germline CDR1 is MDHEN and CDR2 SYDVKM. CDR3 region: CASSPGTGNYGYTF. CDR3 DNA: TGTGCCAGCAGTCCCGGGACAGGGAACTATGGCTACACCTTC.

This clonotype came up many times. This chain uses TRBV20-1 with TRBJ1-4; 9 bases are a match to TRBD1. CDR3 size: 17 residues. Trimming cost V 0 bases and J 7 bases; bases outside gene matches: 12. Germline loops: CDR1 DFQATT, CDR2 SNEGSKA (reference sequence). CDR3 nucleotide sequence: TGCAGTGCTAGAGATCGAAGACAGGGGGTTCTTAGTGAAAAACTGTTTTTT. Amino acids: CSARDRRQGVLSEKLFF.

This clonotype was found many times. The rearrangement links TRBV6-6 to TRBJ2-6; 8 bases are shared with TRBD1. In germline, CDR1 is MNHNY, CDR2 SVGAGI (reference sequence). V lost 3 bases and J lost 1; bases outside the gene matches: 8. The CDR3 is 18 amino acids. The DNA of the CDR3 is TGTGCCAGCAGTTATTCCGGGACAGGCTGGTCTGGGGCCAACGTCCTGACTTTC. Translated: CASSYSGTGWSGANVLTF.

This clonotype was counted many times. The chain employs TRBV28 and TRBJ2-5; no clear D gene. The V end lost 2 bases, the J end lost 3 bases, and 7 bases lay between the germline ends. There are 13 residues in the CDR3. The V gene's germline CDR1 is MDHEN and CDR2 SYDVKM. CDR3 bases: TGTGCCAGCAGTTTAGCCAGCGAAGAGACCCAGTACTTC. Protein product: CASSLASEETQYF.

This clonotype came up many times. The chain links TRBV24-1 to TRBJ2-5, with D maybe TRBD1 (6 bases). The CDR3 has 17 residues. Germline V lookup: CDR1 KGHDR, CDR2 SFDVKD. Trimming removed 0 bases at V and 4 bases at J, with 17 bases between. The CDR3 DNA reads TGTGCCACCAGTGATTTGCCCTACAGGGAAAGGGGAGAGACCCAGTACTTC. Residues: CATSDLPYRERGETQYF.

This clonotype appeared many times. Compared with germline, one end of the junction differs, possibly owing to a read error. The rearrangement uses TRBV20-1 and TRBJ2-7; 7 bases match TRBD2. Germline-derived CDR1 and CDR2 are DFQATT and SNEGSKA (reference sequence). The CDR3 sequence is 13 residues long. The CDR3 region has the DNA TGCAGTGCTAGAGGGGGGGGAGCCTACGGGCAGTACTTC. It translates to CSARGGGAYGQYF.

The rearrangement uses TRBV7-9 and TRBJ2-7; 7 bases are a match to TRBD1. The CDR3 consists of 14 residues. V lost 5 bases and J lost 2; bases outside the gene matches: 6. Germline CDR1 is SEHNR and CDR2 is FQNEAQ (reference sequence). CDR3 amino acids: CASSPRDSAYEQYF. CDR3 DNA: TGTGCCAGCAGCCCCCGGGACAGCGCCTACGAGCAGTACTTC.

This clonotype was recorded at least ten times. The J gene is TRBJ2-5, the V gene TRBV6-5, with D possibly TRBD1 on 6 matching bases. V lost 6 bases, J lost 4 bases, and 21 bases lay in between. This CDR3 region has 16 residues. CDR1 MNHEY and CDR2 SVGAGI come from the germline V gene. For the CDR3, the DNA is TGTGCCAGCAGAAAGACAGGACAGAGCCCCCGAGAGACCCAGTACTTC. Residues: CASRKTGQSPRETQYF.

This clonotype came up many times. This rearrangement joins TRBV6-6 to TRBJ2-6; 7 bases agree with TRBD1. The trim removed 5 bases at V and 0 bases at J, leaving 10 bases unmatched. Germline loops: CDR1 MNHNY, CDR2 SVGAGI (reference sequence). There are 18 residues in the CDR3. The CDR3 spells CASSPQGGLSSGANVLTF. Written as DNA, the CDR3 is TGTGCCAGCAGTCCTCAAGGGGGCTTAAGCTCTGGGGCCAACGTCCTGACTTTC.

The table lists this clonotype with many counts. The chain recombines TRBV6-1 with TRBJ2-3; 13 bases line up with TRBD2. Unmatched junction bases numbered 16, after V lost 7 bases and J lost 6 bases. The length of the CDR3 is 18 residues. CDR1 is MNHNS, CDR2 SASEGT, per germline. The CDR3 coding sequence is TGTGCCAGCAACCCAATGGCCGGACTAGCGGGAGTGGGGGATACGCAGTATTTT. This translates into CASNPMAGLAGVGDTQYF.

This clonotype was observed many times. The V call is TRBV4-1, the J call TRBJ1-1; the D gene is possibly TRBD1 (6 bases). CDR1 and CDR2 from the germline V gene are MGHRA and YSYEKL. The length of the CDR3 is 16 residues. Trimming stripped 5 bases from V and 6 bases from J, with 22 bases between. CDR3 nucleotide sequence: TGCGCCAGCAGCAAGACGGGGGGCGGGGGTGACCCTGAAGCTTTCTTT. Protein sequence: CASSKTGGGGDPEAFF.